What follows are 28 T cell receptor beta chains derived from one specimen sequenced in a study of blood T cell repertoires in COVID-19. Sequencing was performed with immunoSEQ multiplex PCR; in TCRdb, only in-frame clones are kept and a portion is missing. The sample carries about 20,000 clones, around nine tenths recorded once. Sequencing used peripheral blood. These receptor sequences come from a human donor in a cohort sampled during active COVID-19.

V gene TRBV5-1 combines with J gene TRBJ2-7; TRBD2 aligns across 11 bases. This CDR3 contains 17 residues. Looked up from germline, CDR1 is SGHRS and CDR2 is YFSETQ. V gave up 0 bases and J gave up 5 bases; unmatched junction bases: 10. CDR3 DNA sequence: TGCGCCAGCAGCTTGGGATGGGCTAGCGGGGGGAACCACGAGCAGTACTTC. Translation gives CASSLGWASGGNHEQYF.

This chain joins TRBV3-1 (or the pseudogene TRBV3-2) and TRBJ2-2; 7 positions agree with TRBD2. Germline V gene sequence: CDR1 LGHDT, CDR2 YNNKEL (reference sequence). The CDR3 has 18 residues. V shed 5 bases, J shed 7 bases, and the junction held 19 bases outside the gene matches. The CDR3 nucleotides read TGTGCCAGCAGCACCCACCCAGGGACTACCGGAAAAAGCGGGGAGCTGTTTTTT. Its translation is CASSTHPGTTGKSGELFF.

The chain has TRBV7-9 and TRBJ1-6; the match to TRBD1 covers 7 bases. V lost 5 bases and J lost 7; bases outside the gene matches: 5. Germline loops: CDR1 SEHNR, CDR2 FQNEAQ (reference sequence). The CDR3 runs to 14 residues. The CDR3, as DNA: TGTGCCAGCAGCCAGGGACAGCCGAATTCACCCCTCCACTTT. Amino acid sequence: CASSQGQPNSPLHF. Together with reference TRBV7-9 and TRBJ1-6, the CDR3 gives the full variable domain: DTGVSQNPRHKITKRGQNVTFRCDPISEHNRLYWYRQTLGQGPEFLTYFQNEAQLEKSRLLSDRFSAERPKGSFSTLEIQRTEQGDSAMYLCASSQGQPNSPLHFGNGTRLTVT.

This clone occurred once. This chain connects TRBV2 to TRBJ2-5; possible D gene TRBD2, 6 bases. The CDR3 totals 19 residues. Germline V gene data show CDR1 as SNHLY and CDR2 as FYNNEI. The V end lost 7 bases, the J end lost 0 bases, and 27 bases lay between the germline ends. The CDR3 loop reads CASNGGGGAWESDQETQYF. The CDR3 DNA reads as TGTGCCAGCAATGGGGGTGGCGGGGCGTGGGAGTCGGACCAAGAGACCCAGTACTTC.

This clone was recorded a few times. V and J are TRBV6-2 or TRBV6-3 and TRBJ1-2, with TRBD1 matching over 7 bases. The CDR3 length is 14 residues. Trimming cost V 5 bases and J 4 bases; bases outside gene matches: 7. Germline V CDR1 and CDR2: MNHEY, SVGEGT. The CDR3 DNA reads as TGTGCCAGCAGTGATTTGACAGGGAGCTATGGCTACACCTTC. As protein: CASSDLTGSYGYTF.

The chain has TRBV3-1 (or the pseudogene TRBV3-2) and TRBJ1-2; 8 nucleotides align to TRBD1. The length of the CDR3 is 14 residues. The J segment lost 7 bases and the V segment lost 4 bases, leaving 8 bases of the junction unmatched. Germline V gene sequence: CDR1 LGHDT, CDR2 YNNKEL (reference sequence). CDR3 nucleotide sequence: TGTGCCAGCAGCCCCGGGACAGGATTCGGTGGCTACACCTTC. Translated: CASSPGTGFGGYTF.

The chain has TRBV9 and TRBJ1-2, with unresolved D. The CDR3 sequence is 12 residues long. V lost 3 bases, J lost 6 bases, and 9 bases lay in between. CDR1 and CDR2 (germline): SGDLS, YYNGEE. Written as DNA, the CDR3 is TGTGCCAGCAGCGCCCGGTTCGATGGCTACACCTTC. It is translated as CASSARFDGYTF.

This chain's CDR3 is CASSQRQGTGNEQFF. The DNA for the CDR3 is TGTGCCAGCAGCCAAAGACAGGGAACGGGCAATGAGCAGTTCTTC. The J gene is TRBJ2-1, the V gene TRBV3-1 (or the pseudogene TRBV3-2), with 7 bases fitting TRBD1. CDR3 size: 15 residues. The J segment lost 6 bases and the V segment lost 2 bases, leaving 7 bases of the junction unmatched. CDR1 is LGHDT and CDR2 is YNNKEL in the germline V gene (reference sequence).

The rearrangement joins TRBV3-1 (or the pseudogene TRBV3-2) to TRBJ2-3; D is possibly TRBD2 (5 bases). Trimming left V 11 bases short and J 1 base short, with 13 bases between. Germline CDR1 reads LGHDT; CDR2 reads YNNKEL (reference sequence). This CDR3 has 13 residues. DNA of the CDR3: TGTGCCGGCGGGCGGAACCGCACAGATACGCAGTATTTT. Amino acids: CAGGRNRTDTQYF.

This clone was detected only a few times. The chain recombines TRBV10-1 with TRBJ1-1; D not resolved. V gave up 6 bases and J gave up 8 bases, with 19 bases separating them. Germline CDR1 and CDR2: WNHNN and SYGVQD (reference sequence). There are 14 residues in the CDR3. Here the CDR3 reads CASRPSGSSGEAFF. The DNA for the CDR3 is TGCGCCAGCAGACCGTCCGGGTCCTCCGGGGAAGCTTTCTTT.

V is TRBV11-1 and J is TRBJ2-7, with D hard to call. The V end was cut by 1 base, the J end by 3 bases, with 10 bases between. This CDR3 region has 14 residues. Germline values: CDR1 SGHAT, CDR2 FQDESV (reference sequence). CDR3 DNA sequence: TGTGCCAGCAGCTTAGATCCAGTGAACTACGAGCAGTACTTC. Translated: CASSLDPVNYEQYF. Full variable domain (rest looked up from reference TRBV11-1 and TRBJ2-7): EAEVAQSPRYKITEKSQAVAFWCDPISGHATLYWYRQILGQGPELLVQFQDESVVDDSQLPKDRFSAERLKGVDSTLKIQPAELGDSAMYLCASSLDPVNYEQYFGPGTRLTVT.

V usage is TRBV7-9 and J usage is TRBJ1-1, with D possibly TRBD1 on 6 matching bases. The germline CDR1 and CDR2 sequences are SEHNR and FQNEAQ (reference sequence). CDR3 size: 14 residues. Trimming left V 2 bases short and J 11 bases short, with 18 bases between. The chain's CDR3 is CASSLSATGPSAFF. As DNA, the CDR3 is TGTGCCAGCAGCTTATCAGCTACAGGGCCCTCGGCTTTCTTT.

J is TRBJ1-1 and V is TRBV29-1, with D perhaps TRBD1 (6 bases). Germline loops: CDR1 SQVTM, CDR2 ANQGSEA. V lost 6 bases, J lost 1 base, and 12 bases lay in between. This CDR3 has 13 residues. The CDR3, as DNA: TGCAGCGTAACAGGACAGCCGAACACTGAAGCTTTCTTT. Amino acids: CSVTGQPNTEAFF.

In DNA form, the CDR3 reads TGTGCCAGCAGTTCAACAGGGGGCGGTCAGCCCCAGCATTTT. Its translation: CASSSTGGGQPQHF. The rearrangement links TRBV6-5 to TRBJ1-5; 9 nucleotides agree with TRBD1. This CDR3 comprises 14 residues. V was clipped by 4 bases and J by 6 bases; unmatched bases: 4. CDR1 is MNHEY, CDR2 SVGAGI, per germline.

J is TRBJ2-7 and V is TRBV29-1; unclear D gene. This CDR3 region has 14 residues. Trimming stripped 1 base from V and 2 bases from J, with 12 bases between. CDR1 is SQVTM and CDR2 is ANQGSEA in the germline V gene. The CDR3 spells CSVEGGTATYEQYF. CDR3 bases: TGCAGCGTTGAAGGTGGAACAGCAACCTACGAGCAGTACTTC.

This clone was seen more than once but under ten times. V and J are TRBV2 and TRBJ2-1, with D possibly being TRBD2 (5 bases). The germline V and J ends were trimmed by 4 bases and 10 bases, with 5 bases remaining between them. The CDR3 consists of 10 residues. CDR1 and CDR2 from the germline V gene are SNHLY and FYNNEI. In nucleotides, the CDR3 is TGTGCCAGCAGTGGACTAGAGCAGTTCTTC. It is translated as CASSGLEQFF.

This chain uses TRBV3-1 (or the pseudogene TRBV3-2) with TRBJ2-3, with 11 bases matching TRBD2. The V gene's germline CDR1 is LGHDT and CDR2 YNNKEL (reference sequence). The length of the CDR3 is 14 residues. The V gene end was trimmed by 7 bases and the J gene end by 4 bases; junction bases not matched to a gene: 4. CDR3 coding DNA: TGTGCCAGCACCTTTAGCGGGGGGGCAGATACGCAGTATTTT. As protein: CASTFSGGADTQYF.

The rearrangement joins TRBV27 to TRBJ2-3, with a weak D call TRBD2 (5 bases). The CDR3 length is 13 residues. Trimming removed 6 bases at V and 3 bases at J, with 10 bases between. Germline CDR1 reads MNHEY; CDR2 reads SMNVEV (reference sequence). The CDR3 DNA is TGTGCCAGCAGAATGTCGGGGACAGATACGCAGTATTTT. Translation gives CASRMSGTDTQYF.

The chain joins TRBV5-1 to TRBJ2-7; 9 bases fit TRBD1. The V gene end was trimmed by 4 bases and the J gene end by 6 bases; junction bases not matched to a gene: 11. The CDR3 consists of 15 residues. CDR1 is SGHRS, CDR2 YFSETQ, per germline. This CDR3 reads CASSQRGQGLSEQYF. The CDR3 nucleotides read TGCGCCAGCAGCCAAAGGGGACAGGGTTTGAGCGAGCAGTACTTC.

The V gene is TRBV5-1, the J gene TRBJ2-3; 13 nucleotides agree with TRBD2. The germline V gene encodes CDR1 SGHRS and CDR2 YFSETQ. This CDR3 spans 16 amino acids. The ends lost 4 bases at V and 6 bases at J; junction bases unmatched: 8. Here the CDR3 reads CASSPGTSGEGDTQYF. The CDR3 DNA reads TGCGCCAGCAGCCCAGGGACTAGCGGGGAGGGGGATACGCAGTATTTT.

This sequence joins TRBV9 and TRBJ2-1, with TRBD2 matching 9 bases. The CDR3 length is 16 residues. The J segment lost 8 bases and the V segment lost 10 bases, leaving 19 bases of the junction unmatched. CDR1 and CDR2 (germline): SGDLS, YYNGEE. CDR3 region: CARRVGRGGGADEQFF. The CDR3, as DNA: TGTGCCCGCCGCGTCGGCCGGGGCGGGGGGGCGGATGAGCAGTTCTTC. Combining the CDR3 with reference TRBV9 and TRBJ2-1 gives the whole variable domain DSGVTQTPKHLITATGQRVTLRCSPRSGDLSVYWYQQSLDQGLQFLIQYYNGEERAKGNILERFSAQQFPDLHSELNLSSLELGDSALYFCARRVGRGGGADEQFFGPGTRLTVL.

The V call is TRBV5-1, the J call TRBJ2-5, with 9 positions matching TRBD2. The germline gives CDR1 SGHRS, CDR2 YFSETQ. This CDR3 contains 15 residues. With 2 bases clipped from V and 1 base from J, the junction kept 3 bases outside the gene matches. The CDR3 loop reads CASSLAGGVQETQYF. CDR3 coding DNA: TGCGCCAGCAGCTTAGCGGGGGGCGTCCAAGAGACCCAGTACTTC.

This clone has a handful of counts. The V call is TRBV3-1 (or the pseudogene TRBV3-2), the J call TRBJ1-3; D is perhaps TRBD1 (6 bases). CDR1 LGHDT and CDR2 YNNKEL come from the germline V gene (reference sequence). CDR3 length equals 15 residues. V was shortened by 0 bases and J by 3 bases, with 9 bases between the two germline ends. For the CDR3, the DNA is TGTGCCAGCAGCCAAGACAGGGGATATGGAAACACCATATATTTT. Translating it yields CASSQDRGYGNTIYF.

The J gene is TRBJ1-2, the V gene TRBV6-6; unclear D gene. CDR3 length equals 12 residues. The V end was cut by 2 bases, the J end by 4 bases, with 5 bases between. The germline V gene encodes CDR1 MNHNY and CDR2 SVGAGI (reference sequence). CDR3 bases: TGTGCCAGCAGTTACGGGAGCTATGGCTACACCTTC. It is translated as CASSYGSYGYTF.

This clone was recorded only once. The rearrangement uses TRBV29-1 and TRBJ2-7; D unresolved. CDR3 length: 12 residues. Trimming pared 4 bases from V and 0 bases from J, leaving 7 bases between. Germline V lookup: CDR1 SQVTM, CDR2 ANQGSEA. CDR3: CSVGPSSYEQYF. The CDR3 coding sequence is TGCAGCGTTGGACCTAGCTCCTACGAGCAGTACTTC.

The CDR3 nucleotides read TGCGCCAGCAGCTTGTTGCGAAACTATGGCTACACCTTC. It encodes CASSLLRNYGYTF. This chain connects TRBV5-1 to TRBJ1-2; D is unclear. The length of the CDR3 is 13 residues. Deletions cut 1 base from V and 2 bases from J, with 6 bases between. CDR1 is SGHRS and CDR2 is YFSETQ in the germline V gene.

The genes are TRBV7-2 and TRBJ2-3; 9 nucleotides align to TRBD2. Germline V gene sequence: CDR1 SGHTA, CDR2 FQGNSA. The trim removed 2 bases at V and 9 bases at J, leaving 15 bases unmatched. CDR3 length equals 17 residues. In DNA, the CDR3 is TGTGCCAGCAGCTTAAATCTATTGGGACTAGCTCGCTGGACGCAGTATTTT. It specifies CASSLNLLGLARWTQYF.

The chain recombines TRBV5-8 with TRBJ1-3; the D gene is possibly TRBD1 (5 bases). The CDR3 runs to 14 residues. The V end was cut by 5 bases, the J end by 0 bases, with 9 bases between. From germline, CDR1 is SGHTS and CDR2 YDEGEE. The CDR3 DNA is TGTGCCAGCAGGTTAAGGGGCTCTGGAAACACCATATATTTT. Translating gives CASRLRGSGNTIYF.